What follows are 26 T cell receptor beta chains derived from one specimen sequenced in a study of blood T cells in healthy people across ages. The second PCR ran roughly 6 to 11 cycles with a sample-barcoded 5' primer and J-beta primers. A single record per CDR3 protein comes from TCRdb applying MiXCR to the 5' RACE reads. The sample carries roughly 1.6 million distinct CDR3 sequences, 30% to 35% recorded once. The sample was blood. All receptors derive from a woman aged 25 to 39 in good health.

The chain combines TRBV7-9 with TRBJ2-1, with D perhaps TRBD1 (5 bases). V gave up 10 bases and J gave up 4 bases, with 11 bases separating them. This CDR3 has 12 residues. Germline lookup yields CDR1 SEHNR and CDR2 FQNEAQ (reference sequence). DNA for the CDR3: TGTGCCACCAGGGTCCTTTACAATGAGCAGTTCTTC. This gives the protein CATRVLYNEQFF.

The CDR3 nucleotides are TGTGCCTGGAGTGGAGGGACCTCCTACAATGAGCAGTTCTTC. This sequence encodes CAWSGGTSYNEQFF. The chain has TRBV30 and TRBJ2-1, with D perhaps being TRBD1 or TRBD2 (5 bases each). Germline V lookup: CDR1 GTSNPN, CDR2 SVGIG (reference sequence). Trimming removed 1 base from V and 0 bases from J, with 7 bases in between. The CDR3 is 14 amino acids.

This clonotype was found a few times. This rearrangement joins TRBV6-1 to TRBJ1-5; no clear D gene. The CDR3 length is 17 residues. V lost 1 base and J 3 bases, leaving 16 bases between the germline ends. Germline V gene lookup returns CDR1 MNHNS and CDR2 SASEGT. CDR3 region: CASSEGLGGKANQPQHF. Written as DNA, the CDR3 is TGTGCCAGCAGTGAAGGTTTAGGAGGGAAGGCCAATCAGCCCCAGCATTTT.

The chain combines TRBV20-1 with TRBJ1-2; D call uncertain. The CDR3 has 12 amino acids. Trimming took 3 bases from V and 8 from J, leaving 13 bases between them. Germline-derived CDR1 and CDR2 are DFQATT and SNEGSKA (reference sequence). The CDR3 here is CSARVVGYGYTF. The CDR3, as DNA: TGCAGTGCTAGGGTAGTCGGCTACGGCTACACCTTC.

The gene calls are TRBV7-2 and TRBJ2-1; D might be TRBD1 or TRBD2, each matching 5 bases. The CDR3 extends over 14 amino acids. The V gene's germline CDR1 is SGHTA and CDR2 FQGNSA. Trimming stripped 5 bases from V and 7 bases from J, with 15 bases between. The CDR3 here is CASSKMGESNEQFF. The DNA of the CDR3 is TGTGCCAGCAGCAAAATGGGGGAATCGAATGAGCAGTTCTTC. Combining the CDR3 with reference TRBV7-2 and TRBJ2-1 gives the whole variable domain GAGVSQSPSNKVTEKGKDVELRCDPISGHTALYWYRQSLGQGLEFLIYFQGNSAPDKSGLPSDRFSAERTGGSVSTLTIQRTQQEDSAVYLCASSKMGESNEQFFGPGTRLTVL.

This clonotype was detected a few times. V and J are TRBV4-1 and TRBJ2-2, with TRBD2 matching 8 bases. Germline trimming cut 4 bases from V and 5 bases from J; bases unmatched to any gene: 6. This CDR3 has 15 residues. Germline loops: CDR1 MGHRA, CDR2 YSYEKL. The CDR3 reads CASSPGGGLTGELFF. The CDR3 DNA sequence: TGCGCCAGCAGCCCGGGCGGGGGGCTTACCGGGGAGCTGTTTTTT.

This clonotype showed up just a few times. The V and J genes are TRBV29-1 and TRBJ1-1; possibly TRBD1 for D (6 bases). The CDR3 consists of 12 residues. From germline, CDR1 is SQVTM and CDR2 ANQGSEA. V was clipped by 4 bases and J by 10 bases, with 16 bases between them. This CDR3 is CSVGGREQGAFF. The DNA for the CDR3 is TGCAGCGTTGGAGGCAGGGAACAGGGAGCTTTCTTT.

The J gene is TRBJ1-5, the V gene TRBV10-3; tentatively, D is TRBD1 (5 bases). The V gene lost 4 bases and the J gene lost 4 bases, with 17 bases spanning the gap. Germline V CDR1 and CDR2: ENHRY, SYGVKD. The CDR3 has 16 amino acids. CDR3 DNA: TGTGCCATCAGTGCCTCCGGGACGGATAGGAATCAGCCCCAGCATTTT. Translating it yields CAISASGTDRNQPQHF.

V is TRBV9 and J is TRBJ1-2; weak D call: TRBD1 (5 bases). Germline-derived CDR1 and CDR2 are SGDLS and YYNGEE. V lost 7 bases and J 4 bases, leaving 14 bases between the germline ends. The CDR3 covers 13 residues. DNA of the CDR3: TGTGCCAGCCACGGGCAGGGTCTCTATGGCTACACCTTC. It translates to CASHGQGLYGYTF. The full variable domain, its missing parts supplied by reference TRBV9 and TRBJ1-2, is DSGVTQTPKHLITATGQRVTLRCSPRSGDLSVYWYQQSLDQGLQFLIQYYNGEERAKGNILERFSAQQFPDLHSELNLSSLELGDSALYFCASHGQGLYGYTFGSGTRLTVV.

This clonotype showed up just a few times. This chain links TRBV5-1 with TRBJ1-1; no reliable D call. This CDR3 is 13 amino acids long. Looked up from germline, CDR1 is SGHRS and CDR2 is YFSETQ. Trimming took off 4 bases at V and 3 bases at J, with 10 bases between the two ends. The CDR3 sequence: CASSQTVYTEAFF. The CDR3 nucleotides are TGCGCCAGCAGCCAAACGGTCTACACTGAAGCTTTCTTT.

This clonotype was observed a few times. The chain couples TRBV20-1 to TRBJ2-1; no clear D. CDR1 and CDR2 (germline): DFQATT, SNEGSKA (reference sequence). CDR3 size: 15 residues. V was trimmed by 6 bases and J by 4 bases, leaving 19 bases between them. The CDR3 DNA sequence: TGCAGTGCACCCCCCGGTGGTAGCAGGTACAATGAGCAGTTCTTC. It translates to CSAPPGGSRYNEQFF.

This clonotype was seen a few times. This chain links TRBV5-5 with TRBJ1-5; 8 positions match TRBD1. Trimming cost V 2 bases and J 4 bases; bases outside gene matches: 8. The CDR3 length is 16 residues. CDR1 and CDR2 from the germline V gene are SGHKS and YYEKEE (reference sequence). CDR3 coding DNA: TGTGCCAGCAGCTTTTTGATTCGGGACAGGAATCAGCCCCAGCATTTT. This gives the protein CASSFLIRDRNQPQHF.

The rearrangement uses TRBV20-1 and TRBJ1-2, with D tentatively TRBD1 (5 bases). The V end was cut by 1 base, the J end by 2 bases, with 11 bases between. The CDR3 has 14 amino acids. The germline V gene has CDR1 DFQATT and CDR2 SNEGSKA (reference sequence). CDR3: CSARVPGLNYGYTF. CDR3 DNA: TGCAGTGCTAGAGTACCAGGGCTAAACTATGGCTACACCTTC.

This clonotype was observed a handful of times. V usage is TRBV3-1 and J usage is TRBJ2-3; the match to TRBD2 covers 12 bases. The CDR3 length is 14 residues. Trimming cost V 4 bases and J 8 bases; bases outside gene matches: 4. CDR1 and CDR2 (germline): LGHDT, YNNKEL (reference sequence). The CDR3 sequence is CASSRLAGDATQYF. In DNA form, the CDR3 reads TGTGCCAGCAGCCGACTAGCGGGAGATGCTACGCAGTATTTT.

This clonotype occurred a few times. V and J are TRBV6-2 or TRBV6-3 and TRBJ1-4, with a tentative D call TRBD1 (6 bases). The CDR3 is 12 residues long. V was cut by 2 bases and J by 10 bases, with 8 bases left in between. Germline-derived CDR1 and CDR2 are MNHEY and SVGEGT. CDR3 DNA sequence: TGTGCCAGCAGTTACCAGACAGGAAAACTGTTTTTT. Protein sequence: CASSYQTGKLFF.

This clonotype was seen just once. The rearrangement uses TRBV5-1 and TRBJ2-1, with 7 bases identical to TRBD2. Per the germline V gene, CDR1 is SGHRS and CDR2 is YFSETQ. V trimming: 0 bases; J trimming: 1 base; junction bases outside the gene matches: 10. This CDR3 contains 18 residues. The CDR3 sequence: CASSLAGVVGGSYNEQFF. DNA for the CDR3: TGCGCCAGCAGCTTGGCCGGTGTAGTGGGGGGGTCCTACAATGAGCAGTTCTTC.

As to this clonotype: This may arise from a read error, as a much more abundant clone is one base away. The V call is TRBV4-1, the J call TRBJ2-5; 15 bases fit TRBD2. The ends lost 1 base at V and 11 bases at J; junction bases unmatched: 14. Germline V gene data show CDR1 as MGHRA and CDR2 as YSYEKL. The length of the CDR3 is 18 residues. This chain's CDR3 is CASSQGGLAGGPGYGQYF. The CDR3 DNA reads TGCGCCAGCAGCCAAGGTGGACTAGCGGGAGGGCCAGGATACGGGCAGTACTTC.

This clonotype was recorded only once. The chain recombines TRBV11-2 with TRBJ2-7; 8 bases are a match to TRBD2. Losses at the gene ends were 1 base for V and 5 bases for J; bases not matched to a gene: 7. This CDR3 spans 15 amino acids. Per germline, CDR1 SGHAT and CDR2 FQNNGV. The CDR3 bases are TGTGCCAGCAGCTTAGTTGGGACTAGGGCTAACGAGCAGTACTTC. It codes for CASSLVGTRANEQYF.

The chain links TRBV27 to TRBJ1-2; 9 bases agree with TRBD1. Germline V gene lookup returns CDR1 MNHEY and CDR2 SMNVEV (reference sequence). CDR3 length equals 16 residues. J lost 8 bases, V lost 0 bases, and 10 bases had no gene match. CDR3 sequence (DNA): TGTGCCAGCAGTTTATCTATTCCAGGGACAGGGCGCGGCTACACCTTC. Protein product: CASSLSIPGTGRGYTF.

V usage is TRBV9 and J usage is TRBJ2-1, with 7 bases lining up with TRBD2. The CDR3 totals 15 residues. Germline assignment: CDR1 SGDLS and CDR2 YYNGEE. V shed 3 bases, J shed 9 bases, and the junction held 12 bases outside the gene matches. CDR3 DNA sequence: TGTGCCAGCAGCGAGGCTGGCCTAGCGGCTGGTGAGCAGTTCTTC. Encoded protein: CASSEAGLAAGEQFF.

The rearrangement uses TRBV4-1 and TRBJ1-2; 9 bases align to TRBD1. Unmatched junction bases numbered 6, after V lost 3 bases and J lost 4 bases. Germline V gene lookup returns CDR1 MGHRA and CDR2 YSYEKL. CDR3 length: 15 residues. The CDR3 here is CASSHGQGTIYGYTF. DNA of the CDR3: TGCGCCAGCAGCCATGGACAGGGGACGATCTATGGCTACACCTTC.

The genes are TRBV5-1 and TRBJ2-6; perhaps TRBD1 as D (5 bases). Germline CDR1 SGHRS, CDR2 YFSETQ. V lost 10 bases and J 6 bases, leaving 14 bases between the germline ends. The CDR3 sequence is 13 residues long. CDR3 nucleotide sequence: TGCGCCTCGAGAGAAGGGGAGGCCAACGTCCTGACTTTC. Its translation: CASREGEANVLTF.

The rearrangement uses TRBV28 and TRBJ2-3, with 7 nucleotides matching TRBD2. The length of the CDR3 is 16 residues. J gave up 1 base and V 5 bases, and 9 bases lay outside the gene matches. Germline V gene lookup returns CDR1 MDHEN and CDR2 SYDVKM. The CDR3 loop is CASSPLAAGGTDTQYF. The CDR3 region has the DNA TGTGCCAGCAGTCCCCTAGCGGCGGGAGGCACAGATACGCAGTATTTT.

This clonotype was counted a few times. V and J are TRBV6-5 and TRBJ2-7, with D possibly matching TRBD2 (6 bases). The V end was cut by 2 bases, the J end by 2 bases, with 10 bases between. The V gene's germline CDR1 is MNHEY and CDR2 SVGAGI. The CDR3 length is 14 residues. CDR3 in DNA: TGTGCCAGCAGTTACGCTCGCGGGACCTACGAGCAGTACTTC. Amino acid sequence: CASSYARGTYEQYF.

In this sample, this clonotype turned up a few times. The J gene is TRBJ2-5, the V gene TRBV20-1; 8 bases line up with TRBD1. The CDR3 has 14 amino acids. The V segment lost 2 bases and the J segment 2 bases; nucleotides outside the gene matches: 4. Germline assignment: CDR1 DFQATT and CDR2 SNEGSKA (reference sequence). The CDR3 DNA reads as TGCAGTGCTAGACACGGGACAGGTCAAGAGACCCAGTACTTC. As protein: CSARHGTGQETQYF.

In its sample, this clonotype was seen many times. V usage is TRBV7-9 and J usage is TRBJ2-2; weak D call: TRBD2 (6 bases). The V end lost 5 bases, the J end lost 7 bases, and 14 bases lay between the germline ends. Germline assignment: CDR1 SEHNR and CDR2 FQNEAQ (reference sequence). The CDR3 is 14 residues long. CDR3 residues: CASSIGSLIGELFF. The CDR3, as DNA: TGTGCCAGCAGCATCGGGAGTCTAATCGGGGAGCTGTTTTTT.